The sequence of this T cell receptor (beta chain) was determined in a study of CD8 T cells in ankylosing spondylitis. Whole-study results and caveats: Disease-linked clones, CD8+, were relatively rare in peripheral blood. Some motif variants were previously reported in reactive arthritis synovial fluid and blood. Blood of patients with ankylosing spondylitis appeared to be characterized by a TCR beta motif of about eight highly homologous variants. The study looked at matched synovial fluid samples from ankylosing spondylitis patients. Disease-linked clones were reported to be significantly enriched there.

Many counts were recorded for this clonotype. The target antigen is unknown. The junction had 9 bases not matched to a gene; V was cut back by 5 bases and J by 8 bases. Looked up from germline, CDR1 is SGHDT and CDR2 is YYEEEE. The CDR3 extends over 15 amino acids. With molecular barcodes, quantitative 5'-RACE was used to make the TCR beta libraries. One entry per CDR3 protein, called by TCRdb with MiXCR from the 5' RACE reads. The repertoire holds some 800,000 distinct CDR3 sequences, with about 12% as singletons. This chain joins TRBV5-6 and TRBJ2-1; 11 bases agree with TRBD2. The sequenced material came from blood, either unsorted or a sorted T cell fraction (not recorded which). The receptor comes from a male donor with ankylosing spondylitis. The CDR3, as DNA: TGTGCCAGCAGTCCTCGGCTAGCGGGGGGACATGAGCAGTTCTTC. Amino acids: CASSPRLAGGHEQFF.